These 31 T cell receptor beta chains were all obtained from the same sample, sequenced in a study of cytomegalovirus exposure and HLA in healthy donors. Amplification used 60 Vbeta primers and 13 Jbeta primers. Assay: immunoSEQ multiplex PCR; the TCRdb copy retains only in-frame clones and omits some. The table lists around 120,000 clones, around three quarters of them singletons. Specimen: PBMCs. Receptor source: a man between 18 and 35 years old in good health and CMV-seronegative.

The rearrangement uses TRBV5-1 and TRBJ2-1; 7 positions agree with TRBD2. The CDR3 runs 12 residues. Trimming at V came to 1 base and at J to 9 bases, leaving 1 base not matched to a gene. The germline gives CDR1 SGHRS, CDR2 YFSETQ. The CDR3 protein is CASSLTGGEQFF. DNA for the CDR3: TGCGCCAGCAGCTTGACGGGGGGTGAGCAGTTCTTC.

Only a few counts were recorded for this clone. Here the CDR3 reads CASSGDSSYEQYF. CDR3 nucleotide sequence: TGTGCCAGTAGTGGTGACAGTTCCTACGAGCAGTACTTC. The rearrangement joins TRBV19 to TRBJ2-7; a weak D match, TRBD1 (5 bases). The CDR3 sequence is 13 residues long. Germline loops: CDR1 LNHDA, CDR2 SQIVND (reference sequence). Trimming pared 5 bases from V and 1 base from J, leaving 9 bases between.

This chain joins TRBV7-8 and TRBJ2-2; weak D call: TRBD2 (6 bases). Germline assignment: CDR1 SGHVS and CDR2 FQNEAQ. Trimming removed 7 bases from V and 4 bases from J, with 16 bases in between. The CDR3 totals 15 residues. The DNA for the CDR3 is TGTGCCAGCATTCTTGGAGGGCCGTTCACCGGGGAGCTGTTTTTT. Translating gives CASILGGPFTGELFF.

This chain uses TRBV7-3 with TRBJ2-7, with TRBD1 matching over 7 bases. Trimming at V came to 2 bases and at J to 0 bases, leaving 4 bases not matched to a gene. Germline V CDR1 and CDR2: SGHTA, FQGTGA. The CDR3 is 15 amino acids. CDR3 sequence: CASSLGPGGSYEQYF. The CDR3 DNA sequence: TGTGCCAGCAGCTTAGGGCCAGGGGGCTCCTACGAGCAGTACTTC.

The rearrangement joins TRBV5-1 to TRBJ1-6; D perhaps matches TRBD1 (5 bases). This CDR3 spans 15 amino acids. CDR1 SGHRS and CDR2 YFSETQ come from the germline V gene. Trimming pared 4 bases from V and 6 bases from J, leaving 14 bases between. The CDR3 nucleotides are TGCGCCAGCAGCAGACCGGGGGGGGGTAATTCACCCCTCCACTTT. Amino acid sequence: CASSRPGGGNSPLHF. Full variable domain (rest looked up from reference TRBV5-1 and TRBJ1-6): KAGVTQTPRYLIKTRGQQVTLSCSPISGHRSVSWYQQTPGQGLQFLFEYFSETQRNKGNFPGRFSGRQFSNSRSEMNVSTLELGDSALYLCASSRPGGGNSPLHFGNGTRLTVT.

The chain combines TRBV12-5 with TRBJ2-7; 11 bases align to TRBD2. V lost 3 bases and J lost 4; bases outside the gene matches: 8. Germline loops: CDR1 LGHNT, CDR2 FRNRAP. The CDR3 consists of 16 residues. Here the CDR3 DNA reads TGTGCTAGTGGTTTTATCGGTTCTAGCGGGAGGTACGAGCAGTACTTC. It yields the protein CASGFIGSSGRYEQYF.

This sequence joins TRBV7-8 and TRBJ1-3; a weak D match, TRBD1 (6 bases). CDR1 is SGHVS, CDR2 FQNEAQ, per germline. Trimming took 1 base from V and 5 from J, leaving 9 bases between them. The CDR3 loop spans 14 amino acids. Here the CDR3 DNA reads TGTGCCAGCAGCTTAGAGGGGGTACGAAACACCATATATTTT. This gives the protein CASSLEGVRNTIYF.

The rearrangement uses TRBV29-1 and TRBJ2-3, with unresolved D. CDR3 length: 11 residues. Trimming took off 7 bases at V and 3 bases at J, with 8 bases between the two ends. Germline lookup yields CDR1 SQVTM and CDR2 ANQGSEA. The CDR3 DNA reads TGCAGCGGTCTAGGTACAGATACGCAGTATTTT. This sequence encodes CSGLGTDTQYF.

This chain uses TRBV9 with TRBJ2-3; perhaps TRBD2 as D (6 bases). Trimming took off 3 bases at V and 2 bases at J, with 13 bases between the two ends. This CDR3 contains 15 residues. Germline CDR1 and CDR2: SGDLS and YYNGEE. Here the CDR3 DNA reads TGTGCCAGCAGCGCCGGAGGCGGGAACACAGATACGCAGTATTTT. Its translation: CASSAGGGNTDTQYF.

This chain connects TRBV27 to TRBJ2-5; 10 nucleotides agree with TRBD1. The assigned J gene may be wrong: the sequence end matches TRBJ2-7 better. CDR1 is MNHEY, CDR2 SMNVEV, per germline (reference sequence). CDR3 size: 14 residues. The CDR3 region has the DNA TGTGCCAGCAGTTTCGGGACAGGGGCCTACGAGCAGTACTTC. This gives the protein CASSFGTGAYEQYF.

The chain carries TRBV9 and TRBJ2-3; 9 bases agree with TRBD2. The V segment lost 4 bases and the J segment 0 bases; nucleotides outside the gene matches: 15. This CDR3 is 19 amino acids long. Per the germline V gene, CDR1 is SGDLS and CDR2 is YYNGEE. Here the CDR3 DNA reads TGTGCCAGCAGCCCTAGGGGGGGGACTAGCAGCCCTAGCACAGATACGCAGTATTTT. Amino acid sequence: CASSPRGGTSSPSTDTQYF.

This chain joins TRBV11-2 and TRBJ1-1, with no clear D. From germline, CDR1 is SGHAT and CDR2 FQNNGV. The CDR3 runs to 15 residues. Trimming shortened V by 5 bases and J by 9 bases, and 22 bases separated the two germline ends. The CDR3 reads CASSPNGLQPLKAFF. The CDR3 DNA follows: TGTGCCAGCAGCCCTAATGGACTGCAACCCCTCAAAGCTTTCTTT.

This chain uses TRBV6-5 with TRBJ1-4; 8 nucleotides agree with TRBD1. The V gene end was trimmed by 7 bases and the J gene end by 3 bases; junction bases not matched to a gene: 4. This CDR3 has 14 amino acids. Germline CDR1 is MNHEY and CDR2 is SVGAGI. The CDR3 DNA is TGTGCCAGCAAAACAGGGGGAGCTAATGAAAAACTGTTTTTT. Its protein is CASKTGGANEKLFF.

As to this clone: One end of the junction fails to match germline, which may point to a read error. The CDR3 loop reads CATSRPRGSGDF. The CDR3 region has the DNA TGTGCCACCAGCAGACCAAGGGGGTCCGGCGACTTC. The chain links TRBV15 to TRBJ1-2, with D tentatively TRBD1 (6 bases). There are 12 residues in the CDR3. Germline assignment: CDR1 LNHNV and CDR2 YYDKDF (reference sequence).

The gene calls are TRBV7-9 and TRBJ1-5; D call uncertain. Between the trimmed V and J ends, which lost 0 bases and 0 bases, there was a span of 3 bases. Per the germline V gene, CDR1 is SEHNR and CDR2 is FQNEAQ (reference sequence). This CDR3 has 14 amino acids. The CDR3 DNA is TGTGCCAGCAGCTTAGCCTATAGCAATCAGCCCCAGCATTTT. It yields the protein CASSLAYSNQPQHF.

A few counts support this clone. The rearrangement links TRBV5-4 to TRBJ1-1; D not certain. CDR3 length equals 12 residues. The V end was cut by 4 bases, the J end by 6 bases, with 10 bases between. Germline-derived CDR1 and CDR2 are SGHNT and YYREEE (reference sequence). In DNA form, the CDR3 reads TGTGCCAGCAGCCTAGGACTGGCTGAAGCTTTCTTT. Translation gives CASSLGLAEAFF. The variable domain in full, with the rest retrieved from reference TRBV5-4 and TRBJ1-1, is ETGVTQSPTHLIKTRGQQVTLRCSSQSGHNTVSWYQQALGQGPQFIFQYYREEENGRGNFPPRFSGLQFPNYSSELNVNALELDDSALYLCASSLGLAEAFFGQGTRLTVV.

This clone was picked up one time. The gene calls are TRBV18 and TRBJ2-7, with 7 positions matching TRBD2. This CDR3 has 15 amino acids. After removal of 0 bases from V and 7 bases from J, the junction contained 9 bases not matched to a gene. Germline CDR1 is KGHSH and CDR2 is LQKENI. The CDR3 loop reads CASSPPGTNPGEQYF. CDR3 sequence (DNA): TGTGCCAGCTCACCACCCGGGACTAACCCGGGGGAGCAGTACTTC.

This clone is a singleton in its sample. This chain links TRBV7-9 with TRBJ2-7; D gene uncertain. Germline V gene sequence: CDR1 SEHNR, CDR2 FQNEAQ (reference sequence). This CDR3 has 13 residues. Trimming pared 2 bases from V and 2 bases from J, leaving 7 bases between. The CDR3: CASSLNPAYEQYF. Here the CDR3 DNA reads TGTGCCAGCAGCTTAAATCCGGCCTACGAGCAGTACTTC.

The chain has TRBV5-1 and TRBJ1-6; D is uncertain. Trimming removed 0 bases from V and 8 bases from J, with 9 bases in between. Looked up from germline, CDR1 is SGHRS and CDR2 is YFSETQ. CDR3 length: 14 residues. DNA of the CDR3: TGCGCCAGCAGCTTGGGACTACCAGATTCACCCCTCCACTTT. As protein: CASSLGLPDSPLHF. Together with reference TRBV5-1 and TRBJ1-6, the CDR3 gives the full variable domain: KAGVTQTPRYLIKTRGQQVTLSCSPISGHRSVSWYQQTPGQGLQFLFEYFSETQRNKGNFPGRFSGRQFSNSRSEMNVSTLELGDSALYLCASSLGLPDSPLHFGNGTRLTVT.

This chain uses TRBV27 with TRBJ2-1; no firm D call. The V gene lost 7 bases and the J gene lost 4 bases, with 14 bases spanning the gap. From germline, CDR1 is MNHEY and CDR2 SMNVEV (reference sequence). The CDR3 covers 14 residues. CDR3 sequence (DNA): TGTGCCAGCACCCAGTGGGCCGATTACAATGAGCAGTTCTTC. Residues: CASTQWADYNEQFF.

This chain connects TRBV27 to TRBJ2-1, with 9 bases identical to TRBD2. CDR1 is MNHEY and CDR2 is SMNVEV in the germline V gene (reference sequence). V dropped 7 bases and J dropped 2; count of bases not matched to a gene: 3. The CDR3 extends over 14 amino acids. The CDR3 sequence: CASKGGRAYNEQFF. DNA of the CDR3: TGTGCCAGCAAAGGCGGGAGGGCCTACAATGAGCAGTTCTTC.

The chain employs TRBV5-1 and TRBJ2-2; 8 bases are a match to TRBD1. CDR3 length equals 16 residues. The germline CDR1 and CDR2 sequences are SGHRS and YFSETQ. After removal of 7 bases from V and 5 bases from J, the junction contained 13 bases not matched to a gene. The CDR3 is CASDVAGQGITGELFF. DNA for the CDR3: TGCGCCAGCGACGTCGCCGGACAGGGTATAACCGGGGAGCTGTTTTTT.

V usage is TRBV28 and J usage is TRBJ2-7; TRBD2 matches 13 bases. Trimming took 6 bases from V and 2 from J; bases not matched to a gene: 4. The germline V gene encodes CDR1 MDHEN and CDR2 SYDVKM. The CDR3 runs to 15 residues. In DNA form, the CDR3 reads TGTGCCAGCAGCCTTGGGACTAGCGGGACCTACGAGCAGTACTTC. The encoded protein is CASSLGTSGTYEQYF.

The genes are TRBV10-2 and TRBJ2-1; 10 nucleotides match TRBD2. CDR3 length equals 14 residues. Germline-derived CDR1 and CDR2 are WSHSY and SAAADI. J lost 3 bases, V lost 9 bases, and 5 bases had no gene match. The CDR3 region has the DNA TGCGCCAGTACCGGGACTAGCGACTACAATGAGCAGTTCTTC. Its protein is CASTGTSDYNEQFF.

V and J are TRBV2 and TRBJ1-5; 9 bases match TRBD1. The CDR3 consists of 14 residues. V shed 6 bases and J 7 bases; nucleotides not matched to a gene: 7. The germline gives CDR1 SNHLY, CDR2 FYNNEI. The CDR3 is CASSGQGHGQPQHF. In nucleotides, the CDR3 is TGTGCCAGCAGCGGACAGGGGCATGGCCAGCCCCAGCATTTT.

The rearrangement joins TRBV19 to TRBJ1-1; D is ambiguous. Trimming took 5 bases from V and 6 from J, leaving 19 bases between them. There are 15 residues in the CDR3. The germline V gene encodes CDR1 LNHDA and CDR2 SQIVND (reference sequence). The CDR3 loop reads CASSYLRTSGAEAFF. CDR3 nucleotides: TGTGCCAGTAGTTATCTAAGGACGAGCGGAGCTGAAGCTTTCTTT.

This clone was seen only a few times. The chain employs TRBV6-5 and TRBJ2-6; 7 bases line up with TRBD1. V shed 7 bases, J shed 4 bases, and the junction held 7 bases outside the gene matches. The CDR3 covers 15 residues. Looked up from germline, CDR1 is MNHEY and CDR2 is SVGAGI. In DNA, the CDR3 is TGTGCCAGCAAGAATGACAGGGCCGGGGCCAACGTCCTGACTTTC. This gives the protein CASKNDRAGANVLTF.

The V and J genes are TRBV20-1 and TRBJ2-7, with D perhaps matching TRBD2 (6 bases). The germline gives CDR1 DFQATT, CDR2 SNEGSKA (reference sequence). The CDR3 is 10 amino acids. CDR3 sequence: CSARELGGVV. The DNA for the CDR3 is TGCAGTGCTAGAGAGCTGGGAGGTGTAGTC.

This clone has only a few counts. The chain recombines TRBV18 with TRBJ2-2; D not certain. Germline CDR1 KGHSH, CDR2 LQKENI. The CDR3 has 15 residues. Deletions cut 3 bases from V and 5 bases from J, with 13 bases between. The CDR3 coding sequence is TGTGCCAGCTCACCGGTGGGCTCGTCTACCGGGGAGCTGTTTTTT. Its translation is CASSPVGSSTGELFF.

This clone is a singleton in its sample. The chain employs TRBV7-6 and TRBJ2-1; D unclear. CDR1 and CDR2 (germline): SGHVS, FNYEAQ. The CDR3 contains 12 residues. V was cut by 2 bases and J by 11 bases, with 10 bases left in between. CDR3 bases: TGTGCCAGCAGCTTACAAGTGGGCCAGCAGTTCTTC. Translated, it gives CASSLQVGQQFF.

The DNA of the CDR3 is TGTGCCAGCAGTGAGACAGGGGGCCTACGGAACTATGGCTACACCTTC. Its translation is CASSETGGLRNYGYTF. The rearrangement joins TRBV6-1 to TRBJ1-2, with 10 bases aligning to TRBD1. The ends lost 3 bases at V and 2 bases at J; junction bases unmatched: 6. In germline, CDR1 is MNHNS, CDR2 SASEGT. The CDR3 is 16 residues long.